This T cell receptor beta chain was retrieved from a study of T-cell reconstitution after alpha-beta-depleted transplantation in children. This clonotype was seen at least ten times. During its preparation, the TCRbeta library received unique molecular identifiers. MiXCR was run by TCRdb on the PCR reads, yielding one entry per CDR3 protein. The profile covers 450,000 to 600,000 distinct CDR3 sequences, with about 11% appearing a single time and just over 2% taken by the ten largest. This CDR3 is built from 14 residues. Trimming shortened V by 3 bases and J by 4 bases, and 13 bases separated the two germline ends.

The chain uses TRBV12-3 or TRBV12-4 and TRBJ2-7, with D perhaps given as TRBD1 or TRBD2 (5 bases each). The sequencing here drew on PBMCs, taken before TCRalphabeta/CD19-depleted stem cell transplant. The receptor's source is a child under 10 years old with inherited bone marrow failure, due to receive a stem cell transplant. Here the CDR3 DNA reads TGTGCCAGCAGTTTCGGGGCAGTTTATTACGAGCAGTACTTC. It yields the protein CASSFGAVYYEQYF.